This T cell receptor beta chain was captured by sequencing in a study of blood T cells in healthy people across ages (dated by TCRdb to the mid-2010s). Background on the whole study: In model experiments, template switching captured about one uniquely barcoded TCR beta cDNA molecule for every two T cells. Age-related changes in TCR beta repertoire diversity were measured in the study by deep sequencing normalized with unique cDNA molecular identifiers. The donors were split into four age groups: young (average 16 years), middle-aged (about 40), aged (roughly 68) and long-lived (over 80). The study analyzed two additional independent replicas of 1 million unique cDNA reads from the same blood draw for two donors, one aged 18 to 30 and one aged 80 or older. Summary of the overall study and its limitations: Donor CMV infection status was unknown, potentially confounding age-related changes in expanded clonotypes. There was a strong correlation between observed TCR beta diversity and the percentage of naive T cells measured by flow cytometry. Observed TCR beta diversity per million T cells fell roughly linearly with age, and a significant reduction was already apparent by age about 36. Estimates of total diversity based on one million sequenced T cells were considered lower bounds and underestimates. Because profiling used bulk unsorted PBMCs, naive and antigen-experienced compartments could not be compared conclusively. Compared with the aged group, more naive CD4+ T cells, fewer expanded clones and increased TCR diversity were shown by the long-lived group, suggesting age selection.

The CDR3 contains 14 residues, cysteine and phenylalanine counted. This entry keeps only the CDR3 DNA: 42 bases, framed from base 1. Deletion took 5 bases off V and 0 bases off J, with a span of 8 bases between the germline ends. The germline V gene (reference sequence) sets CDR1 to MNHEY and CDR2 to SMNVEV. The approximately 41 donors, aged about 6 to 100 years, were systemically healthy Caucasian individuals from Russia. Each donor gave approximately 9.4 milliliters of peripheral blood, drawn into EDTA-treated Vacutainer tubes. Ficoll-Paque density-gradient centrifugation was used to isolate PBMCs, with at least 6 million per sample. Trizol reagent was used to extract total RNA from PBMCs, with at least 6 micrograms per sample. For every donor, flow cytometry on a PBMC aliquot measured the percentage of naive CD45RAhigh/CD27high T cells. In its sample, this clonotype was seen a few times. Its antigen specificity is not known. Base-call qualities are not available, and no considerably larger clone is one nucleotide away.

Libraries were prepared through 5' RACE. These reads were obtained on an Illumina HiSeq 2500. A second PCR of roughly 7 to 12 cycles was run with a J-beta primer mix and a sample-barcoded 5' primer. A unique molecular identifier was introduced onto each TCR beta cDNA molecule by a template-switch 5' adaptor carrying 12 random nucleotides. Each sample yielded at least 3 million CDR3-containing paired-end reads. First-strand cDNA synthesis was performed from all RNA using the Mint cDNA synthesis kit, with priming by a TRBC-specific oligonucleotide. Following uracil-DNA glycosylase treatment, all cDNA underwent a first 18-cycle PCR with the universal primers M1SS and BC2_uni_R. The study's own analysis went as follows. For normalization, 1 million high-quality reads, each with a distinct molecular identifier, were randomly selected from each sample. Instead of being binned into consensus sequences, reads that shared molecular identifiers were thrown out. MiTCR, with a Q25 quality threshold and the strictest error-elimination algorithm, was used for CDR3 identification, clonotype clustering and error correction. A nonparametric unseen species model using Euler transformation provided a lower-bound estimate of total TCR beta diversity. The public reads were reanalyzed by TCRdb: fastp trimming at Q25, MiXCR alignment, in-frame beta chains only. Duplicate CDR3 protein sequences are folded into a single record with the most common DNA and genes. The V and J calls shown here were made by TCRdb, not taken from the authors' results. This sample lists around 1,000,000 distinct CDR3 sequences; about 25% were detected once. The ten most abundant clones make up about 0.8% of the sample.

These data were also reused for a study on T cells of mothers and their children. From that second study: Nine systemically healthy Caucasian individuals served as donors, namely three mothers together with their six children. cDNA synthesis consumed the entire amount of extracted RNA, loaded at about 1.6 ug RNA in each 15 ul reaction. In the second PCR, sample barcodes and 2-4 random nucleotides were introduced via the M1S primer. Over 8.5 million TCR beta CDR3 reads were obtained for each mother, and about 3 million reads were obtained for each child. TCR recombination output is similarly shaped by thymic selection in related and unrelated pairs, with a minor effect exerted by inherited differences. Normalized repertoire overlap in related mother-child pairs was always slightly higher than in unrelated mother-child pairs, but the difference was never significant. No persistent microchimeric T cell clones were found, with a detection sensitivity of approximately 100 clones per million clonotypes. The study used deep NGS to compare TCR beta repertoires of mothers and children, seeking features distinguishing related mother-child pairs from unrelated individuals. Mothers averaged approximately 41 +/- 4 years of age and children averaged 11 +/- 4 years. After adapter ligation with NEBNext reagents, the libraries were sequenced on Illumina HiSeq 2000 with 100+100 nt paired-end reads. To prevent cross-contamination, the mother and child libraries were prepared a month apart and were sequenced in separate runs. For each donor, between roughly 450,000 and 2,200,000 distinct TCR beta clonotypes were identified. Naive TCR beta clonotypes were estimated from low-frequency clonotypes matched to each donor's FACS-determined naive share, without sorting.

Material: blood. This sequence uses TRBV27 and TRBJ1-5; there is no confident call for the D gene. The receptor was derived from a girl under 10 years old in good health. The CDR3 in this case is CASSPWGSNQPQHF. The DNA is as follows: TGTGCCAGCAGTCCGTGGGGTAGCAATCAGCCCCAGCATTTT.